The source of this T cell receptor (beta chain) is a study of T cells after posttransplantation cyclophosphamide. Treatment was busulfan-fludarabine conditioning, a marrow graft, and cyclophosphamide on days +3 and +4. In the case of this clone: The antigen remains undetermined.

Assay used: immunoSEQ multiplex PCR; TCRdb lists only in-frame clones, some missing. The data contain roughly 8,300 clones, approximately 85% of them seen just once; the ten biggest clones take up approximately 15%. Study observations and caveats: Recipient CMV seropositivity and CMV reactivation strongly tracked TRB clonality. Later blood repertoires were often dominated by clones from the donor CD8+ memory compartment. Tissue-infiltrating T cells from skin or gut overlapped little with blood T cells.

The sequenced sample was CD4+ T cells sorted from blood, obtained 950 to 1,200 days after allogeneic stem cell transplant with posttransplant cyclophosphamide. This receptor was taken from a female patient aged 40-50 years who received an allogeneic stem cell transplant from a related donor, was CMV-positive, and had no GVHD. Some of these T cells may belong to the graft donor.

Here the CDR3 DNA reads TGCGCCAGCGGATCTCTTCCCGGGGGGCAAGAGACCCAGTACTTC. Encoded protein: CASGSLPGGQETQYF. The rearrangement uses TRBV5-1 and TRBJ2-5; 7 bases match TRBD2. This CDR3 comprises 15 residues. Germline V gene sequence: CDR1 SGHRS, CDR2 YFSETQ. V was clipped by 7 bases and J by 2 bases; unmatched bases: 11.